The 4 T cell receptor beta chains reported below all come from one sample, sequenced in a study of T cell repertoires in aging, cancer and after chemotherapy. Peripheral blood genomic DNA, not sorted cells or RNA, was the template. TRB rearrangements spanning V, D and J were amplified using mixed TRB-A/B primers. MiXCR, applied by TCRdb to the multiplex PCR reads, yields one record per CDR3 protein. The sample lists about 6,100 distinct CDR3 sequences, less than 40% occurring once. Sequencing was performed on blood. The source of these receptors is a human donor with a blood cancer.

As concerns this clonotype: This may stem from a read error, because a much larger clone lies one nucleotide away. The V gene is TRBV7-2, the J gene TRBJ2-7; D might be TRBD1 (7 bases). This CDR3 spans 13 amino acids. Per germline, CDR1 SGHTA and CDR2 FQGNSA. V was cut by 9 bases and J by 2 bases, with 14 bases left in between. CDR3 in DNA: TGTGCCAGAAGTGCGGGGACAGCCTACGAGCAGTACTTC. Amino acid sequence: CARSAGTAYEQYF.

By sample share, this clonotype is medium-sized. The CDR3 DNA follows: TGTGCCAGTAGTATGCGGCCTAACTATGGCTACACCTTC. Protein sequence: CASSMRPNYGYTF. The rearrangement joins TRBV19 to TRBJ1-2; D gene unclear. This CDR3 spans 13 amino acids. V shed 3 bases and J shed 0 bases, with 5 bases lying between them. From germline, CDR1 is LNHDA and CDR2 SQIVND (reference sequence).

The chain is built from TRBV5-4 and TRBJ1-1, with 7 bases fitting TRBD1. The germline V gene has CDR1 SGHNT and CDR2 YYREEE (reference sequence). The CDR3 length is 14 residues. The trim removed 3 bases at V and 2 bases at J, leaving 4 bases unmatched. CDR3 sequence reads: CASSSRQGNTEAFF. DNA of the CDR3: TGTGCCAGCAGCTCGAGACAGGGAAACACTGAAGCTTTCTTT.

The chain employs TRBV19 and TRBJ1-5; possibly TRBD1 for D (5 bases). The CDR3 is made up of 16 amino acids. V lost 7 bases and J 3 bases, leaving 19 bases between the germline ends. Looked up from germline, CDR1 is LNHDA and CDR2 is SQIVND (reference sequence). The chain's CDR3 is CASTAGTKRDNQPQHF. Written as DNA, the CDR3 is TGTGCCAGTACCGCCGGGACCAAGAGGGACAATCAGCCCCAGCATTTT.